A selection of T cell receptor beta chains follows, all from one sample in a study of blood T cell repertoires in COVID-19. Clones were sequenced by immunoSEQ multiplex PCR, and TCRdb holds only the in-frame ones, with some missing. The data hold about 240,000 clones, with 88% observed a single time. The sample was peripheral blood. These TCRs come from a woman between 25 and 40 years old with acute or convalescent COVID-19. Each CDR3 is given without its conserved first and last residue. The order of the fields is J gene, V gene, CDR3 protein.

>TRBJ2-2|TRBV4-3
ASSLHPSGSGTGELF
>TRBJ1-6|TRBV5-4
ASSQRTGVNSPLH
>TRBJ1-5|TRBV19
ASSRQGAGQPQH
>TRBJ2-2|TRBV3-1/TRBV3-2
ASSQEKARGGVTPGTGELF
>TRBJ2-5|TRBV11-3
ASHSYSGRAIETQY
>TRBJ2-7|TRBV7-3
ASSLNPAVTYEQY
>TRBJ2-2|TRBV2
ASSEIDSATGELF
>TRBJ1-5|TRBV7-9
ASSSHLGQGVGNQPQH
>TRBJ2-2|TRBV12-3/TRBV12-4
ASSRTDTGELF
>TRBJ2-7|TRBV11-2
ASSFGGGLAGQY
>TRBJ2-7|TRBV7-2
ASSLAADTYEQY
>TRBJ1-5|TRBV29-1
SVGSDSNQPQH
>TRBJ2-7|TRBV2
ASIPPGRYEQY
>TRBJ1-1|TRBV6-2/TRBV6-3
ASSRGIMNTEAF